A selection of T cell receptor beta chains follows, all from one sample in a study of CD8+ T cells in alopecia areata. The table came from immunoSEQ multiplex PCR; TCRdb's copy has only in-frame clones and leaves some out. The sample shows hundreds of thousands of clones, 60% of them seen only once. The starting material was CD4+ T cells sorted from blood, obtained at approximately week 51, from a patient treated with tofacitinib. All receptors come from a human donor with alopecia areata. The CDR3 runs from the conserved cysteine through the conserved F or W. D genes are given only for firm matches. Expanded clones get a size class; other rows say once, few or many, or leave the size out.

J: TRBJ1-5
D: -
size: -
V: TRBV27
CDR3: CASSVGYSNQPQHF
DNA: TGTGCCAGCAGTGTGGGGTATAGCAATCAGCCCCAGCATTTT

J: TRBJ2-3
D: -
size: -
V: TRBV25-1
CDR3: CATNRGTDTQYF
DNA: TGTGCCACCAACAGGGGCACAGATACGCAGTATTTT

J: TRBJ2-2
D: TRBD2
size: few
V: TRBV4-1
CDR3: CASSSYRDYYTGELFF
DNA: TGCGCCAGCAGCTCTTACCGGGACTACTACACCGGGGAGCTGTTTTTT

J: TRBJ2-6
D: TRBD2
size: -
V: TRBV27
CDR3: CASRPKRGGSLGGANVLTF
DNA: TGTGCCAGCCGCCCCAAACGGGGGGGATCCCTGGGGGGGGCCAACGTCCTGACTTTC

J: TRBJ2-5
D: -
size: -
V: TRBV30
CDR3: CAWSHGGTQYF
DNA: TGTGCCTGGAGTCACGGGGGGACCCAGTACTTC

J: TRBJ1-5
D: -
size: few
V: TRBV5-6
CDR3: CASSLSGTNYQPQHF
DNA: TGTGCCAGCAGCCTTTCCGGGACAAATTATCAGCCCCAGCATTTT

J: TRBJ1-5
D: -
size: -
V: TRBV2
CDR3: CASSEQGNHQPQHF
DNA: TGTGCCAGCAGTGAGCAGGGTAACCATCAGCCCCAGCATTTT

J: TRBJ2-7
D: TRBD2
size: -
V: TRBV11-2
CDR3: CASSPGLANEQYF
DNA: TGTGCCAGCAGCCCGGGACTAGCGAACGAGCAGTACTTC

J: TRBJ2-5
D: TRBD1
size: few
V: TRBV7-9
CDR3: CASSSQQGEETQYF
DNA: TGTGCCAGCAGCTCACAACAGGGGGAAGAGACCCAGTACTTC

J: TRBJ2-3
D: -
size: -
V: TRBV7-2
CDR3: CASTLTDTQYF
DNA: TGTGCCAGCACCCTGACAGATACGCAGTATTTT

J: TRBJ1-2
D: TRBD1
size: -
V: TRBV30
CDR3: CAWSVLGTGAAGNTF
DNA: TGTGCCTGGAGTGTTCTGGGGACAGGGGCAGCCGGGAACACCTTC

J: TRBJ2-7
D: -
size: few
V: TRBV6-1
CDR3: CASRLQGTVHEQYF
DNA: TGTGCCAGCAGATTACAGGGAACTGTTCACGAGCAGTACTTC

J: TRBJ2-7
D: TRBD2
size: -
V: TRBV5-1
CDR3: CASSPGASGAYEQYF
DNA: TGCGCCAGCAGCCCGGGGGCTAGCGGGGCCTACGAGCAGTACTTC

J: TRBJ1-2
D: -
size: -
V: TRBV18
CDR3: CASSPGPNYGYTF
DNA: TGTGCCAGCTCTCCCGGCCCCAACTATGGCTACACTTTC

J: TRBJ2-7
D: TRBD1
size: -
V: TRBV6-5
CDR3: CASSPNRGYEQYF
DNA: TGTGCCAGCAGCCCTAACAGGGGCTACGAGCAGTACTTC

J: TRBJ1-5
D: -
size: -
V: TRBV11-2
CDR3: CASSERSNQPQHF
DNA: TGTGCCAGCAGCGAAAGAAGCAATCAGCCCCAGCATTTT

J: TRBJ2-5
D: TRBD1
size: -
V: TRBV29-1
CDR3: CSVGPGQKETQYF
DNA: TGCAGCGTTGGACCGGGACAGAAAGAGACCCAGTACTTC

J: TRBJ1-2
D: -
size: -
V: TRBV29-1
CDR3: CSVVYGYTF
DNA: TGCAGCGTCGTGTATGGCTACACCTTC